Sequencing of this TCR beta chain was carried out in a study of shared clonotypes between healthy human individuals. The overall study: Three plates each covered CD4 naive and memory; CD8 naive two, CD8 memory one.

Researchers partitioned CD4+ cells into CD45RA+ naive and CD45RA-negative memory subsets. The germline V and J ends were trimmed by 8 bases and 3 bases, with 16 bases remaining between them. Germline CDR1 is SQVTM and CDR2 is ANQGSEA. This CDR3 comprises 13 residues. Researchers divided each subset's genomic DNA evenly across several immunoSEQ plates. Using immunoSEQ multiplex PCR, the repertoire was profiled, and TCRdb retains in-frame clones only, with some absent. The sample has some 980,000 clones; less than 85% are singletons. This chain connects TRBV29-1 to TRBJ1-2; no reliable D call. This receptor was identified in a man aged 18 to 35 in good health. Sequenced sample: memory CD4+ T cells sorted from blood. Subset specified: CD45RA-negative fraction. The CDR3 nucleotides are TGCAGCACCGGACTTCCTGGGCACTATGGCTACACCTTC. Its protein product is CSTGLPGHYGYTF. Based on the CDR3 plus reference TRBV29-1 and TRBJ1-2, the full variable domain is SAVISQKPSRDICQRGTSLTIQCQVDSQVTMMFWYRQQPGQSLTLIATANQGSEATYESGFVIDKFPISRPNLTFSTLTVSNMSPEDSSIYLCSTGLPGHYGYTFGSGTRLTVV.